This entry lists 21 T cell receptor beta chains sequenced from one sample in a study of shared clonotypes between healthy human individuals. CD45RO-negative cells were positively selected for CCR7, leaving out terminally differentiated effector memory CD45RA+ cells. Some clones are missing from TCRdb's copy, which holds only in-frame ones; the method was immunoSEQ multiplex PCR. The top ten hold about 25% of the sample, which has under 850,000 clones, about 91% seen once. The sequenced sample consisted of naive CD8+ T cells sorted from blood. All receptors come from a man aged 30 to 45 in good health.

CDR3 loop: CASSQDRTTSGNEQFF. The CDR3 bases are TGCGCCAGCAGCCAAGACCGAACGACTAGCGGGAATGAGCAGTTCTTC. The rearrangement links TRBV4-1 to TRBJ2-1; 10 nucleotides match TRBD2. Germline V CDR1 and CDR2: MGHRA, YSYEKL. This CDR3 is built from 16 residues. The junction had 6 bases not matched to a gene; V was cut back by 0 bases and J by 7 bases.

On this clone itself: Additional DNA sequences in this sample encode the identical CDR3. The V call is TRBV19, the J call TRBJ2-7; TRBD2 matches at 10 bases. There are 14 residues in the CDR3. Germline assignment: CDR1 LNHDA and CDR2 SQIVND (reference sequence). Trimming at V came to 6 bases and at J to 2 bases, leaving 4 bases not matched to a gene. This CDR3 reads CASSRLAGTYEQYF. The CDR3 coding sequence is TGTGCCAGTAGCAGACTAGCGGGTACCTACGAGCAGTACTTC.

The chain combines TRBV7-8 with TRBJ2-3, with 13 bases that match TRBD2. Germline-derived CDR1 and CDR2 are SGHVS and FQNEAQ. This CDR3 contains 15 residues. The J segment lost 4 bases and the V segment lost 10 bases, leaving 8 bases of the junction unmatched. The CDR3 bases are TGTGCCACCCAGGCCGGGACTAGCGGGGCAGATACGCAGTATTTT. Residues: CATQAGTSGADTQYF.

The CDR3 DNA follows: TGTGCCACCAGCAGAGCACATGATAGGGCAACCCCGAACGAGCAGTACTTC. As protein: CATSRAHDRATPNEQYF. J is TRBJ2-7 and V is TRBV15; D gene uncertain. The germline V gene has CDR1 LNHNV and CDR2 YYDKDF (reference sequence). The CDR3 runs to 17 residues. V shed 1 base and J shed 5 bases, with 21 bases lying between them.

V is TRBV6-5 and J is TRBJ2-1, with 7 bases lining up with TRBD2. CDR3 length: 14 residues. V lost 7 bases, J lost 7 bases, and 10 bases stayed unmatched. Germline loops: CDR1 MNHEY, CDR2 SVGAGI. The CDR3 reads CASTKGGAGNEQFF. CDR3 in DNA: TGTGCCAGCACCAAGGGAGGAGCGGGGAATGAGCAGTTCTTC.

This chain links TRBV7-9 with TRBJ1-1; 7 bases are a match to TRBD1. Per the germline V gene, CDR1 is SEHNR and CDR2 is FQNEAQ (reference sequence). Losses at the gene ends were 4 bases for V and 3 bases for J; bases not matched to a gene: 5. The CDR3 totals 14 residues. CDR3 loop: CASSSTGLYTEAFF. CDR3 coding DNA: TGTGCCAGCAGCTCGACAGGGTTGTACACTGAAGCTTTCTTT. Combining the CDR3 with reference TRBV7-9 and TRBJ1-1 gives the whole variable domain DTGVSQNPRHKITKRGQNVTFRCDPISEHNRLYWYRQTLGQGPEFLTYFQNEAQLEKSRLLSDRFSAERPKGSFSTLEIQRTEQGDSAMYLCASSSTGLYTEAFFGQGTRLTVV.

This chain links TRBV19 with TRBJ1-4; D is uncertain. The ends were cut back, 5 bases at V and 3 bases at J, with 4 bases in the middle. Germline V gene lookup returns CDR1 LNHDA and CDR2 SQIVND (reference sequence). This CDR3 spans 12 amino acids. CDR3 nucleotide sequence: TGTGCCAGTAGTCAGTCTAATGAAAAACTGTTTTTT. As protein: CASSQSNEKLFF. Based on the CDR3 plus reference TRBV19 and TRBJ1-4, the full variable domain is DGGITQSPKYLFRKEGQNVTLSCEQNLNHDAMYWYRQDPGQGLRLIYYSQIVNDFQKGDIAEGYSVSREKKESFPLTVTSAQKNPTAFYLCASSQSNEKLFFGSGTQLSVL.

CDR3 DNA sequence: TGTGCCAGCAGCTTGTCGTGGGAGGGCCCAGATACGCAGTATTTT. This translates into CASSLSWEGPDTQYF. This chain connects TRBV5-6 to TRBJ2-3, with TRBD2 matching 7 bases. This CDR3 region has 15 residues. V was pared by 1 base and J by 4 bases, with 6 bases of the junction left unmatched. Germline CDR1 reads SGHDT; CDR2 reads YYEEEE.

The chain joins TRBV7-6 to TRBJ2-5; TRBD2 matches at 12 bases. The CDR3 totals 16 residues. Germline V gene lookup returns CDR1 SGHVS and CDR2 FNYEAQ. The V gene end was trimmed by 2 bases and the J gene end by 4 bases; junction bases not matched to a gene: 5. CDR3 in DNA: TGTGCCAGCAGCTTACTAGCGGGAGGGCCGGGAGAGACCCAGTACTTC. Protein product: CASSLLAGGPGETQYF.

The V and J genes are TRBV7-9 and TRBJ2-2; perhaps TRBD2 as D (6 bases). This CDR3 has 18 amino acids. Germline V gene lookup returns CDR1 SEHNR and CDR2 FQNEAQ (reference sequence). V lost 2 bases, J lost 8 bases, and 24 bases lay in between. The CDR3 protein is CASSLLRTGVVLSGELFF. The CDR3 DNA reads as TGTGCCAGCAGCTTATTGAGGACGGGAGTGGTTTTGTCGGGGGAGCTGTTTTTT.

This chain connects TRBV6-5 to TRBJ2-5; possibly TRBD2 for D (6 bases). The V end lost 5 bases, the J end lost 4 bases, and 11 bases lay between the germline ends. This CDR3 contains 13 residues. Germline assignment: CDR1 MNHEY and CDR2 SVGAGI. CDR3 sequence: CASSHRDLETQYF. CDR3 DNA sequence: TGTGCCAGCAGTCACCGGGACTTAGAGACCCAGTACTTC.

CDR3 in DNA: TGCAGCGTTGAAGATCCGGACAGGGGGAACACTGAAGCTTTCTTT. It is translated as CSVEDPDRGNTEAFF. This chain connects TRBV29-1 to TRBJ1-1, with TRBD1 matching 9 bases. The germline V gene encodes CDR1 SQVTM and CDR2 ANQGSEA. The CDR3 runs to 15 residues. The V segment lost 0 bases and the J segment 1 base; nucleotides outside the gene matches: 3.

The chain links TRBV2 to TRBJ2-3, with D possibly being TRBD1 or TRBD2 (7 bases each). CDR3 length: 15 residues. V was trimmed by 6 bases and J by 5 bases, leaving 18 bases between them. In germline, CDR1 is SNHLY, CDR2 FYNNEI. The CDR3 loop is CASRAQGGRIDTQYF. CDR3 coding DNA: TGTGCCAGCAGGGCCCAGGGGGGGCGAATAGATACGCAGTATTTT.

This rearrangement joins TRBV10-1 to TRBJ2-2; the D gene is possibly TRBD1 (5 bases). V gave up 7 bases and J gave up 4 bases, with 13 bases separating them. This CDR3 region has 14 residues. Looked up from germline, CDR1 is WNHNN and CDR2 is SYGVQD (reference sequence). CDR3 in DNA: TGCGCCAGCAAAGAGACAGAATTCACCGGGGAGCTGTTTTTT. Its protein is CASKETEFTGELFF.

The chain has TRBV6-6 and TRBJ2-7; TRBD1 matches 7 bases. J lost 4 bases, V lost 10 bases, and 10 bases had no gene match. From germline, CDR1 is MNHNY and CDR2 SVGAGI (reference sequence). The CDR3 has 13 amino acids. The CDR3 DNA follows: TGTGCCACCTGGGACAGCCGTTTGTACGAGCAGTACTTC. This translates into CATWDSRLYEQYF.

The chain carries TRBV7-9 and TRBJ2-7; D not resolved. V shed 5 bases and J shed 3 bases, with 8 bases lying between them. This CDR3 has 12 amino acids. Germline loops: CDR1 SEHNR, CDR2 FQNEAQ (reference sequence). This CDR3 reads CASSQESYEQYF. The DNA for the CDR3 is TGTGCCAGCAGCCAGGAAAGCTACGAGCAGTACTTC.

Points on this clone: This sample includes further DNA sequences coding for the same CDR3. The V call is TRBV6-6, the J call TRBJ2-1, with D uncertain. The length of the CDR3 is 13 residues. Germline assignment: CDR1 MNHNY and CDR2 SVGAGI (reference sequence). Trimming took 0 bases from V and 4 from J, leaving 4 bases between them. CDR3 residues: CASSYSLYNEQFF. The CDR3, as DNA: TGTGCCAGCAGTTACTCACTGTACAATGAGCAGTTCTTC.

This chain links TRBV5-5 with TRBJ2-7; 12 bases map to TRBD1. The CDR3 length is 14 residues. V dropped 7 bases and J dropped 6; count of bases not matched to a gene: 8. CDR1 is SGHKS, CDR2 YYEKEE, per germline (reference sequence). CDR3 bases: TGTGCCAGCGGCCAGGGACAGGGGGCCAGCGAGCAGTACTTC. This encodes CASGQGQGASEQYF.

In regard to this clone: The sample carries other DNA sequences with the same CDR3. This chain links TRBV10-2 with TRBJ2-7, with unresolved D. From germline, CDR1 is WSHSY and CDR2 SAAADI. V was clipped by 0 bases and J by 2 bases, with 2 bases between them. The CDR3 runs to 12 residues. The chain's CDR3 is CASSESPYEQYF. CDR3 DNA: TGCGCCAGCAGTGAGTCGCCCTACGAGCAGTACTTC.

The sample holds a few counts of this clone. CDR3 DNA: TGTGCCAGCGGGAGAGACAGTCCTGAAGCTTTCTTT. Encoded protein: CASGRDSPEAFF. The chain recombines TRBV7-2 with TRBJ1-1; D is perhaps TRBD1 (5 bases). Germline assignment: CDR1 SGHTA and CDR2 FQGNSA. The CDR3 totals 12 residues. V was cut by 8 bases and J by 6 bases, with 13 bases left in between.

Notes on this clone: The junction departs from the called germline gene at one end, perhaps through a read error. The CDR3 nucleotides are TGTGCCACCCGGGTGGTCTACACAGATGCGCAGTATTTT. Translation gives CATRVVYTDAQYF. The V gene is TRBV6-5, the J gene TRBJ2-3; no definite D call. Germline CDR1 and CDR2: MNHEY and SVGAGI. The CDR3 totals 13 residues.